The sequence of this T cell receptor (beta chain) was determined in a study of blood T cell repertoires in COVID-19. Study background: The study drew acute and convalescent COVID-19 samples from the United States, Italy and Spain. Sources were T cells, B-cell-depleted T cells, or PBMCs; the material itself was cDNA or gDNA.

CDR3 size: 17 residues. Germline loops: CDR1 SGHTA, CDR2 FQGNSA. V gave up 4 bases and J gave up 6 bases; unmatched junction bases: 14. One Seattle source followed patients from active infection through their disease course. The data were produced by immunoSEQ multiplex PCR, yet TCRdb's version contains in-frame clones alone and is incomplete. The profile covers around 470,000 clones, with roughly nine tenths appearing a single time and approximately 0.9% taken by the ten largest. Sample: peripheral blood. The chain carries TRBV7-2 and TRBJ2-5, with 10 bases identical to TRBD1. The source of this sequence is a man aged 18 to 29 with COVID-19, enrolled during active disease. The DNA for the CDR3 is TGTGCCAGCAGCTCCCGGACCGGGACAGGGGCATTGCAGACCCAGTACTTC. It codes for CASSSRTGTGALQTQYF.